The clone carrying this T cell receptor beta chain was detected only once. The antigen is not known. The table came from immunoSEQ multiplex PCR; TCRdb's copy has only in-frame clones and leaves some out. The sample includes tens of thousands of clones, roughly 89% of them seen just once. This specimen belongs to a study of T cell responses to AZD1222 COVID-19 vaccine. Findings and caveats of the study: No day 14 peak samples; only post-peak repertoires were characterized.

V was shortened by 5 bases and J by 2 bases, with 10 bases between the two germline ends. Germline values: CDR1 MNHEY, CDR2 SVGEGT. CDR3 size: 13 residues. The sequence derives from an adult in good health. The chain joins TRBV6-2 or TRBV6-3 to TRBJ2-7, with D tentatively TRBD1 (6 bases). The sample consisted of peripheral blood, taken on day 0 of AZD1222 vaccination. The CDR3 DNA reads TGTGCCAGCAGTCGGTACAGGGCCTACGAGCAGTACTTC. Translation: CASSRYRAYEQYF.